This T cell receptor (beta chain) was captured in a study of T cell responses to AZD1222 COVID-19 vaccine. Regarding the study as a whole: The peak T cell response came first, and repertoires were sampled only after it. Close to half of all spike-specific TCRs reportedly target regions of the variants that are unmutated. Most donors were white British and more were female, and clonal diversity was possibly underestimated. Researchers report vaccine-associated CD4 TCRs spanning spike, with dominance at 160-218 and 743-854.

Repertoires were generated with immunoSEQ multiplex PCR, while TCRdb's copy carries only in-frame clones and drops some. The sample lists around 100,000 clones; around 94% were seen once. There are 16 residues in the CDR3. The V gene's germline CDR1 is LGHNA and CDR2 YNFKEQ. Trimming removed 1 base from V and 5 bases from J; junction bases left unmatched: 9. A word on this clone: As yet, its antigen is unknown.

J is TRBJ2-5 and V is TRBV4-2; 8 bases agree with TRBD2. The receptor was derived from an adult in good health. Sequenced here: peripheral blood, sampled on day 0 of AZD1222 vaccination. As DNA, the CDR3 is TGTGCCAGCAGCCAAGGACAGCGGGAGTTGGGTGAGACCCAGTACTTC. Amino acid sequence: CASSQGQRELGETQYF.